The clone carrying this TCR beta chain was detected only once. Authors' methods: From reference gene primer amplification, estimates of nucleated cell counts were derived. The table came from immunoSEQ multiplex PCR; TCRdb's copy has only in-frame clones and leaves some out. The V and J calls and clone size come from that table; D and trimming were worked out from the DNA. Of 200,000 to 250,000 clones in the sample, approximately 90% were seen once. This sample was included in a study of blood T cell repertoires in COVID-19. Enrollees, about 18 to 95 years old, lived in about two dozen US areas. Participant reports of clinical history set cohort assignment. Trimming removed 2 bases from V and 4 bases from J, with 15 bases in between. The CDR3 contains 16 residues. From germline, CDR1 is MGHRA and CDR2 YSYEKL.

Specimen: PBMCs or T cells enriched from blood (not recorded which). The TCR originated in a man between 18 and 29 years old with acute COVID-19. The chain carries TRBV4-1 and TRBJ1-3; D call uncertain. This CDR3 is CASSQSGWGGGNTIYF. DNA for the CDR3: TGCGCCAGCAGCCAAAGCGGGTGGGGAGGCGGAAACACCATATATTTT.